One TCR beta chain is described in this entry. Its antigen is undetermined. The V and J ends lost 4 bases and 7 bases, in that order; junction bases with no gene match: 10. The germline V gene has CDR1 MGHRA and CDR2 YSYEKL. The CDR3 spans 16 residues. CDR3 regions were amplified by Arm-PCR using iRepertoire HTBI primers to build TCR beta libraries. TCRdb reprocessed the multiplex PCR reads via MiXCR and lists one record per CDR3 protein. The sample lists 450,000 to 650,000 distinct CDR3 sequences; 15% to 20% were seen once. Time point reported: newly diagnosed GD, antithyroid drugs for less than 3 months. The TCR library was made from RNA that had been extracted from PBMCs in TRIzol. Patients came from an endocrinology department in Xi'an, China. This specimen belongs to a study of regulatory T cells in long-lasting Graves disease. Study-level results: Researchers reported studying only peripheral blood, not thyroid tissue. New patients shared some 890 public clonotypes, fewer than the 2,500 to 3,500 shared by persistent patients.

This same sample was also part of a study on T cells in Graves' hyperthyroidism and ophthalmopathy.

This clonotype was sampled from a woman between 40 and 65 years old with Graves disease. The sample here was peripheral blood mononuclear cells (PBMCs), taken at new diagnosis, from a patient treated with antithyroid drugs. V usage is TRBV4-1 and J usage is TRBJ2-1, with 10 bases identical to TRBD2. The CDR3 bases are TGCGCCAGCAGCCTCCCGAGCGGGGGGGCCCCAAATGAGCAGTTCTTC. Translating gives CASSLPSGGAPNEQFF.